The 2 T cell receptor beta chains given below trace back to one sample, sequenced in a study of beta chain features in type 1 diabetes listed by TCRdb under 2018. Overall results and qualifications from the work: In all four CD4+ subsets, TCRB CDR3 length was moderately but significantly shorter in type 1 diabetes patients.

The library relied on the immunoSEQ multiplex PCR assay. All of the isolated RNA was reverse transcribed with the High Capacity cDNA Reverse Transcription Kit, so expressed TCRB transcripts were sequenced. TCRdb carries this immuneACCESS record with in-frame sequences only. Its versions omit some clonotypes, under half of them owing to an unresolved V gene in the studies checked, with the rest unexplained. This sample gives 300,000 to 400,000 clones in total; around 10% of them show up just once. Approximately 0.6% of the sample is held by the ten biggest clonotypes. The antigens for these receptors are not known. Sequenced material: central memory CD4+ T cells from blood. The origin of the receptors is a man aged 25 to 40 with type 1 diabetes.

J is TRBJ1-1 and V is TRBV6-1; possible D gene TRBD1, 6 bases. The CDR3 consists of 12 residues. V lost 5 bases and J lost 7, with 11 bases in between. The germline gives CDR1 MNHNS, CDR2 SASEGT. CDR3 sequence: CASSLGQIEAFF. CDR3 in DNA: TGTGCCAGCAGTCTCGGACAGATTGAAGCTTTCTTT.

This clone has only a few counts. Other DNA sequences from this sample encode an identical CDR3 as well. Here the CDR3 DNA reads TGTGCCAGCTCTCCCGGACAGGGGAACTATGGCTACACCTTC. It encodes CASSPGQGNYGYTF. The chain is built from TRBV18 and TRBJ1-2; TRBD1 matches at 9 bases. J gave up 2 bases and V 6 bases, and 4 bases lay outside the gene matches. Germline CDR1 KGHSH, CDR2 LQKENI. CDR3 length: 14 residues.